This paragraph reports one T cell receptor beta chain. Its antigen is unknown. This record comes from a study of T cell repertoires in cytomegalovirus infection. Turning to the study itself: TCR beta signatures that were public indicated CMV infection and matching HLA type. Study-level results: People with CMV and the relevant HLA were identified by cumulative public TCR beta family frequency. CMV-specific HLA-C-restricted TCR beta clonotypes dominated the ex vivo response.

The CDR3 runs to 15 residues. CDR1 is SEHNR, CDR2 FQNEAQ, per germline (reference sequence). Trimming cost V 2 bases and J 6 bases, with 16 bases left between them. Each CDR3 protein gets one entry after TCRdb re-called the reads with MiXCR. The sample consists of some 590,000 distinct CDR3 sequences, 40% of them appearing once. The specimen comprised cultured PBMCs, sampled from culture after CMV antigen stimulation. The gene calls are TRBV7-9 and TRBJ1-2; TRBD1 is a possible D gene (6 bases). This receptor was taken from a human donor in good health (CMV status not recorded). Some clones in this sample may be carry-over from other donors' samples. CDR3 coding DNA: TGTGCCAGCAGCTTAACAGGGCTGGATGAGGATGGCTACACCTTC. Its protein is CASSLTGLDEDGYTF.